This TCR beta chain was captured by sequencing in a study of Graves' ophthalmopathy and Graves' hyperthyroidism. General study points: Thyroid clonotypes that were expanded above 0.001 frequency mostly also appeared in blood.

As the template, RNA transcripts were used to amplify TCR beta CDR3 regions. Investigators did first-round RT-PCR with HTBI primers, then second-round multiplex PCR. One entry per CDR3 protein, called by TCRdb with MiXCR from the multiplex PCR reads. The sample contains a few hundred thousand distinct CDR3 sequences, approximately 17% of which appear only once. As for this clonotype: Its antigen is undetermined.

The trim removed 5 bases at V and 4 bases at J, leaving 5 bases unmatched. The CDR3 is 14 residues long. The sequenced material came from peripheral blood. The chain is built from TRBV12-3 or TRBV12-4 and TRBJ2-7; TRBD2 matches at 10 bases. The receptor was isolated from an adult woman with stable Graves' hyperthyroidism. The CDR3 region is CASSRAGGLYEQYF. The CDR3 region has the DNA TGTGCCAGCAGTAGAGCGGGAGGGTTGTACGAGCAGTACTTC.